This is a list of T cell receptor beta chains from one sample in a study of OX40 agonist ivuxolimab in advanced cancers. Profiling relied on immunoSEQ multiplex PCR, and the TCRdb table lists in-frame clones only, not all of them. The data contain about 84,000 clones, around 94% of them singletons. Sequences were derived from CD4+ or CD8+ T cells sorted from blood, sampled in a trial of the OX40 agonist ivuxolimab. Receptors originate from an adult with an advanced solid tumor such as melanoma, head and neck, liver or kidney cancer. The CDR3 runs from the conserved cysteine through the conserved F or W. The order of the fields is V gene, J gene, clone size, D gene, CDR3 DNA, CDR3 protein. The D gene is left open where the match is weak. Not every row has a clone size; where given, it reads once, few, many or a size class.

TRBV7-3	TRBJ2-3	-	TRBD2	TGTGCCAGCAGGGGACTAGCGGGAGGTGAAGATACGCAGTATTTT	CASRGLAGGEDTQYF
TRBV6-1	TRBJ1-5	-	TRBD1	TGTGCCACCTCCGGGACAGAGTATAGCAATCAGCCCCAGCATTTT	CATSGTEYSNQPQHF
TRBV11-2	TRBJ2-1	-	-	TGTGCCAGCAGCTTAGTATTGCTTGATACCAAGATCTACAATGAGCAGTTCTTC	CASSLVLLDTKIYNEQFF
TRBV13	TRBJ2-7	-	-	TGTGCCAGCAGCTTGATAAGTGAGGAGCAGTACTTC	CASSLISEEQYF
TRBV2	TRBJ1-2	-	-	TGTGCCAGCAGCTTGTCATTGGGACTCCGGTACTATGGCTACACCTTC	CASSLSLGLRYYGYTF
TRBV11-2	TRBJ2-7	-	TRBD1	TGTGCCAGCAGCCCAGGGACAGATTACGAGCAGTACTTC	CASSPGTDYEQYF
TRBV27	TRBJ2-1	-	-	TGTACCGGATGGGAGAGAGACAATGAGCAGTTCTTC	CTGWERDNEQFF
TRBV27	TRBJ2-5	-	-	TGTGCCAGCAGTTTAACCCTAGCCGGCGAGACCCAGTACTTC	CASSLTLAGETQYF
TRBV9	TRBJ2-7	once	TRBD1	TGTGCCAGCAGCGGCAACAGGGGACACGAGCAGTACTTC	CASSGNRGHEQYF
TRBV5-6	TRBJ2-3	-	TRBD1	TGTGCCAGCAGATGGGGGACAGGGAGGGCAGATACGCAGTATTTT	CASRWGTGRADTQYF
TRBV5-6	TRBJ2-7	-	-	TGTGCCAGCAGCTTGGGAGGGATCGAGCAGTACTTC	CASSLGGIEQYF
TRBV18	TRBJ2-5	-	-	TGTGCCAGCTCACCATCGGAGACCAAGAACCAAGAGACCCAGTACTTC	CASSPSETKNQETQYF
TRBV27	TRBJ2-1	-	TRBD2	TGTGCCAGCAGTTTCCTCGGGGGGGGTGAGCAGTTCTTC	CASSFLGGGEQFF
TRBV2	TRBJ2-7	-	-	TGTGCCAGCAGTGAAAGTACGGGACATCCAATTTACGAGCAGTACTTC	CASSESTGHPIYEQYF
TRBV7-9	TRBJ2-2	-	-	TGTGCCAGCAGCCCCGGGGGGAACACCGGGGAGCTGTTTTTT	CASSPGGNTGELFF
TRBV7-3	TRBJ2-1	-	TRBD2	TGTGCCAGCAGCTTAATTCCTAGCGGGGGCAATGAGCAGTTCTTC	CASSLIPSGGNEQFF
TRBV5-8	TRBJ1-6	-	-	TGTGCCAGCAGCAACCCAGGCGGTTATAATTCACCCCTCCACTTT	CASSNPGGYNSPLHF